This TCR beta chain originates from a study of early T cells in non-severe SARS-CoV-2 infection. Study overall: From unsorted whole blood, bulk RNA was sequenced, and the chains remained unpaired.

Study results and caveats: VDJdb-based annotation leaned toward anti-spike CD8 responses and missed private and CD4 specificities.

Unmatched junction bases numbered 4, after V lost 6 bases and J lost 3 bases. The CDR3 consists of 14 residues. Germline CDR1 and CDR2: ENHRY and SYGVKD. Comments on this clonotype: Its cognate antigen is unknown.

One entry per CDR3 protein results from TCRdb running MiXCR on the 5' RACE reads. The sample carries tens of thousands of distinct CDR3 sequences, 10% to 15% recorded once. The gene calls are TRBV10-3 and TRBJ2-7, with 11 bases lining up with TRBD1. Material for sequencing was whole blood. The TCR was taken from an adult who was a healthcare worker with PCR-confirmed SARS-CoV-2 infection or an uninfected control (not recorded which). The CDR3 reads CAIRDGTGGYEQYF. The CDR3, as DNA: TGTGCCATCAGGGACGGGACAGGGGGCTACGAGCAGTACTTC.